This T cell receptor (beta chain) derives from a study of blood T cell repertoires in COVID-19. Per the original data handling: For nucleated cells, counts were estimated from reference gene primer amplification. The assay was immunoSEQ multiplex PCR, and TCRdb's table has in-frame clones only and misses some. From that table come the V and J calls and clone size; the DNA was used to work out D and trimming. The data hold about 250,000 clones, with nearly 90% observed a single time. The sequenced sample consisted of peripheral blood. This sequence was found in a man aged 18 to 29 with active or convalescent COVID-19.

CDR3 in amino acids: CASSPGQGSNEKLFF. The CDR3, as DNA: TGTGCCAGCAGCCCTGGACAGGGCTCCAATGAAAAACTGTTTTTT. The chain carries TRBV5-8 and TRBJ1-4, with 8 bases fitting TRBD1. The CDR3 spans 15 residues. Germline CDR1 is SGHTS and CDR2 is YDEGEE. The V and J ends lost 4 bases and 5 bases, in that order; junction bases with no gene match: 7. Full variable domain (remainder filled in from reference TRBV5-8 and TRBJ1-4): EAGVTQSPTHLIKTRGQQATLRCSPISGHTSVYWYQQALGLGLQFLLWYDEGEERNRGNFPPRFSGRQFPNYSSELNVNALELEDSALYLCASSPGQGSNEKLFFGSGTQLSVL.